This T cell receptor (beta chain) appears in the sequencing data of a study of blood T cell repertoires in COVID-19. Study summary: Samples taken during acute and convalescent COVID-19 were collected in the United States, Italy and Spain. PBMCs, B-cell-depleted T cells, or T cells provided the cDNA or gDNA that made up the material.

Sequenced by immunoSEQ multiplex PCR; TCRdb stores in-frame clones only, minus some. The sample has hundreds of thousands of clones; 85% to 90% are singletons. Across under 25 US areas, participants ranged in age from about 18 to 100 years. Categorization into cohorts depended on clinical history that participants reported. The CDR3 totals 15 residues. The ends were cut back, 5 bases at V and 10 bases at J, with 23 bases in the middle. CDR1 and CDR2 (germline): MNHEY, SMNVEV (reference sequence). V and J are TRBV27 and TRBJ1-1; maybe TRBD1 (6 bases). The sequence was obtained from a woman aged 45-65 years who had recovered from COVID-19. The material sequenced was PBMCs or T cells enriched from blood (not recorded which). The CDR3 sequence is CASSTGQPPLSGAFF. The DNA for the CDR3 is TGTGCCAGCAGTACGGGACAACCCCCGCTAAGCGGAGCTTTCTTT.